A selection of T cell receptor beta chains follows, all from one sample in a study of molecular identifiers for immune sequencing clone quantification. TCRdb redid the calling of the PCR reads with MiXCR, one entry per CDR3 protein. The sample consists of 490,000 or so distinct CDR3 sequences, about a quarter of them appearing once. The material sequenced was naive CD8+ T cells from blood, with Jurkat cell RNA spiked in. The origin of the receptors is a human donor in good health. Some libraries in this study had Jurkat cell RNA spiked in. Both conserved end residues are part of each CDR3. D genes are given only for firm matches. Only part of the rows carry a size: once, few, many, or a class if the clone is expanded.

TRBV6-5	NA	NA	TRBJ1-1	TGTGCCAGCAGCATATCAGGGAGGAACACTGAAGCTTTCTTT	CASSISGRNTEAFF
TRBV27	TRBD1	NA	TRBJ2-3	TGTGCCAGCAGGGTAAGAGGGGGCACAGCTACGCAGTATTTT	CASRVRGGTATQYF
TRBV7-6	TRBD2	many	TRBJ2-1	TGTGCCAGCAGCATTAGCGGGGGGACCAGCAATGAGCAGTTCTTC	CASSISGGTSNEQFF
TRBV10-3	TRBD1	NA	TRBJ1-2	TGTGCCACCGAAGGTCAGGGGGCAGGGGGCTACACCTTC	CATEGQGAGGYTF
TRBV6-2/TRBV6-3	TRBD2	NA	TRBJ2-1	TGTGCCAGCACCCCGGGACTAGCGGGGGCAGAGCAGTTCTTC	CASTPGLAGAEQFF
TRBV7-6	NA	NA	TRBJ2-3	TGTGCCAGCAGCTTAACCGGACTGGGCACAGATACGCAGTATTTT	CASSLTGLGTDTQYF
TRBV12-3/TRBV12-4	NA	few	TRBJ2-1	TGTGCCAGCAGTTTAGTCGAAGCTGTGGAGCAGTTCTTC	CASSLVEAVEQFF
TRBV13	NA	many	TRBJ2-6	TGTGCCAGCAGCCCCCTCAGTGTATCTGGGGCCAACGTCCTGACTTTC	CASSPLSVSGANVLTF
TRBV27	TRBD1	NA	TRBJ1-5	TGTGCCAGCAGTCTCCACCGGGACAGCCCCCATCAGCCCCAGCATTTT	CASSLHRDSPHQPQHF
TRBV19	TRBD1	NA	TRBJ2-3	TGTGCCAGTAGTCCTCCAGGACAGGGAATTTTAAATACGCAGTATTTT	CASSPPGQGILNTQYF
TRBV28	TRBD2	NA	TRBJ2-1	TGTGCCAGCAGTAATTCGCCGGGACTAGCGGGAGCCGACAATGAGCAGTTCTTC	CASSNSPGLAGADNEQFF
TRBV6-2/TRBV6-3	NA	NA	TRBJ2-5	TGTGCCAGCAGTTCACCCCACCAAGAGACCCAGTACTTC	CASSSPHQETQYF
TRBV27	TRBD1	NA	TRBJ2-3	TGTGCCAGCAGTATTCTCGGATTGGGACAGGGGAGTTTAGATACGCAGTATTTT	CASSILGLGQGSLDTQYF
TRBV19	NA	NA	TRBJ2-2	TGTGCCAGTACCTTCACCGGGGAGCTGATTTTT	CASTFTGELIF
TRBV9	NA	many	TRBJ2-3	TGTGCCAGCAGCGTATCCCCCCAGGGGGGCCCCACAGATACGCAGTATTTT	CASSVSPQGGPTDTQYF
TRBV12-3/TRBV12-4	TRBD1	NA	TRBJ1-2	TGTGCCAGCAGTTTAGGGACAGGTTGGGTCTATGGCTACACCTTC	CASSLGTGWVYGYTF
TRBV7-9	NA	NA	TRBJ2-1	TGTGCCAGCAGCTTACTCCCGATCAATGAGCAGTTCTTC	CASSLLPINEQFF
TRBV7-9	NA	NA	TRBJ2-3	TGTGCCGGGACGCGGCAATACGCAGATACGCAGTATTTT	CAGTRQYADTQYF
TRBV6-1	NA	few	TRBJ1-1	TGTGCCAGCCCTATGGGTAGTGAAGCTTTCTTT	CASPMGSEAFF
TRBV11-3	TRBD2	NA	TRBJ2-2	TGTGCCAGCCGTGAGCGGGAGAAGGTCGGGGAGCTGTTTTTT	CASREREKVGELFF
TRBV7-9	NA	NA	TRBJ2-7	TGTGCCAGCAGCCCCCTGACAGGCCCTTCCTACGAGCAGTACTTC	CASSPLTGPSYEQYF
TRBV5-6	NA	few	TRBJ2-3	TGTGCCAGCAGCTTGGGGAGCGGCCAGGATACGCAGTATTTT	CASSLGSGQDTQYF
TRBV12-3/TRBV12-4	NA	few	TRBJ1-2	TGTGCCAGCAGCCTGCACTCCGGGACGGTCCCCGTCTATGGCTACACCTTC	CASSLHSGTVPVYGYTF
TRBV4-2	TRBD1	NA	TRBJ1-4	TGTGCCAGCAGCCAAACACAGGGGCGGGAAGAAAAACTGTTTTTT	CASSQTQGREEKLFF
TRBV9	TRBD2	NA	TRBJ2-1	TGTGCCAGCAGCGTAGAGGGACTAGCTTTGAATGAGCAGTTCTTC	CASSVEGLALNEQFF
TRBV12-5	NA	few	TRBJ2-7	TGTGCTAGTGGTTTGGCCCTGTTTAGTTGTTACGAGCAGTACTTC	CASGLALFSCYEQYF
TRBV12-3/TRBV12-4	NA	once	TRBJ1-1	TGTGCCAGCACGGACAGCACTGAAGCTTTCTTT	CASTDSTEAFF
TRBV21-1	NA	many	TRBJ2-5	TGTGCCAGCCGGGACAGGGCCCAAGAGACCCAGTACTTC	CASRDRAQETQYF
TRBV27	TRBD2	NA	TRBJ2-7	TGTGCCAGCAGCATGACACTAGCGGCCTCCCACGAGCAGTACTTC	CASSMTLAASHEQYF
TRBV7-9	NA	many	TRBJ2-7	TGTGCCAGCAGCCCGAACCCCGGGGACGTGGGCTACGAGCAGTACTTC	CASSPNPGDVGYEQYF
TRBV4-2	NA	many	TRBJ2-7	TGTGCCAGCAGCCAAGTACCACCCTCCTACGAGCAGTACTTC	CASSQVPPSYEQYF
TRBV6-5	NA	NA	TRBJ1-1	TGTGCCAGCAGTCCCGGACCCTATGGGAACACTGAAGCTTTCTTT	CASSPGPYGNTEAFF
TRBV6-6	TRBD1	few	TRBJ2-7	TGTGCCAGCAGTATCCGACAGGGCTACGAGCAGTACTTC	CASSIRQGYEQYF
TRBV7-6	NA	few	TRBJ2-3	TGTGCGTCCGGGGCTGGCACAGATACGCAGTATTTT	CASGAGTDTQYF
TRBV4-3	NA	many	TRBJ1-1	TGCGCCAGCAGCCAAGATCGGCACCGAAACACTGAAGCTTTCTTT	CASSQDRHRNTEAFF
TRBV19	NA	once	TRBJ1-5	TGTGCCAGTAGTATAACGTCGGACGGCAATCAGCCCCAGCATTTT	CASSITSDGNQPQHF
TRBV12-3/TRBV12-4	NA	NA	TRBJ2-5	TGTGCCAGCAGTTTATTCCGGGGCGCGAAGACCCAGTACTTC	CASSLFRGAKTQYF
TRBV5-5	TRBD2	many	TRBJ2-7	TGTGCCAGCAGCTACGGGACTAGCGGCTACGAGCAGTACTTC	CASSYGTSGYEQYF
TRBV6-5	NA	many	TRBJ2-7	TGTGCCAGCAGTTACGGGAGCGGAGTGGAGGAGCAGTACTTC	CASSYGSGVEEQYF
TRBV9	TRBD2	NA	TRBJ2-1	TGTGCCAGCAGTGCGGGGGGGCGCTCCTACAATGAGCGGTTCTTC	CASSAGGRSYNERFF
TRBV7-8	NA	many	TRBJ2-3	TGTGCCAGCAGCTCCCCCGACGTACTCACAGATACGCAGTATTTT	CASSSPDVLTDTQYF
TRBV20-1	TRBD1	NA	TRBJ2-1	TGCAGTGCTAGAGCTCCGGGACAGGGTCAAGGCGAGCAGTTCTTC	CSARAPGQGQGEQFF
TRBV27	NA	NA	TRBJ1-4	TGTGCCAGCAGTCTATCGACAGGATGGGGTGAAAAACTGTTTTTT	CASSLSTGWGEKLFF
TRBV15	NA	once	TRBJ2-1	TGTGCCACCAGCAGGGGCGCGTCTCCAATCAATGAGCAGTTCTTC	CATSRGASPINEQFF
TRBV20-1	NA	NA	TRBJ2-5	TGCAGTGCCCGAGGGGCGGGAGAGACCCAGTACTTC	CSARGAGETQYF
TRBV29-1	NA	few	TRBJ2-7	TGCAGCGTTGAAGTGGGGGCTCAGCAGTACTTC	CSVEVGAQQYF
TRBV19	TRBD2	NA	TRBJ2-5	TGTGCCAGTAGAATACTAGCGGGGTTCCAAGAGACCCAGTACTTC	CASRILAGFQETQYF
TRBV25-1	TRBD1	many	TRBJ2-1	TGTGCCAGCAGTGATAGGGACAGGGGTTCCTACAATGAGCAGTTCTTC	CASSDRDRGSYNEQFF